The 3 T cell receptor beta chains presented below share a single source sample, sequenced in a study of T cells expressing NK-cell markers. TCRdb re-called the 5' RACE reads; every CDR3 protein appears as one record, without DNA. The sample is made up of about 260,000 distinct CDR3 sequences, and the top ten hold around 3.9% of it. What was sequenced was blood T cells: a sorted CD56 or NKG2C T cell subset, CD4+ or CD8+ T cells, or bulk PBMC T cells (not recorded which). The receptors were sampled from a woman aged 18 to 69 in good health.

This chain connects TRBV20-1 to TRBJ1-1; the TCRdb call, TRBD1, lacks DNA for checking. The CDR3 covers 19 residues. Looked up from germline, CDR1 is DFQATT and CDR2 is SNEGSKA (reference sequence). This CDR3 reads CSARTDRGRGQKWDTEAFF.

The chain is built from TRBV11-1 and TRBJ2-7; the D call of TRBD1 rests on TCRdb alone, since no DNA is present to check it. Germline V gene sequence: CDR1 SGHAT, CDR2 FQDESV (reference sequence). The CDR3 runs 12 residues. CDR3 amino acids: CASSLGGVEQYF.

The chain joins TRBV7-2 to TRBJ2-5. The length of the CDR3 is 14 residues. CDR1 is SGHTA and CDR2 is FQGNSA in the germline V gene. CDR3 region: CASSWRHVQETQYF.